One TCR beta chain is described in this entry. Its cognate antigen is unknown. This entry comes from a study of cytomegalovirus exposure and HLA in healthy donors. Study-level information: For the approximately 410 genotyped donors, over 80% fell within the Caucasian-associated ancestry cluster. Study observations and caveats: For most TCR beta V segments, an earlier analysis put the productive rate at about 90% or about 30% of the time.

Trimming took 5 bases from V and 2 from J; bases not matched to a gene: 4. The germline gives CDR1 MDHEN, CDR2 SYDVKM. The CDR3 extends over 15 amino acids. The PCR employed 60 Vbeta primers together with 13 Jbeta primers. Measured with immunoSEQ multiplex PCR; TCRdb has only the in-frame clones, and not every one. The sample carries nearly 95,000 clones, under 9% recorded once. This clonotype originated in a man aged 50 to 60 in good health and CMV-seronegative. Sequenced sample: PBMCs. The chain is built from TRBV28 and TRBJ2-1; TRBD2 agrees at 9 bases. The CDR3 DNA sequence: TGTGCCAGCAGTCTGACTAGCGGCCCCTACAATGAGCAGTTCTTC. Translated, it gives CASSLTSGPYNEQFF.